This T cell receptor (beta chain) was observed in a study of vaccination effects on CD4 cells after COVID-19. Sequenced by immunoSEQ multiplex PCR; TCRdb stores in-frame clones only, minus some. The data hold 50,000 to 75,000 clones, with about four fifths observed a single time. V shed 3 bases and J shed 1 base, with 12 bases lying between them. The germline CDR1 and CDR2 sequences are WSHSY and SAAADI. The CDR3 has 15 residues. Regarding this clone: Its antigen is currently unknown.

Study results and limitations: The study, lacking early post-infection timepoints, had few convalescent patients.

Under the ViraFEST assay, PBMC were stimulated with viral peptide pools so that antigen-specific CD4+ T cells expanded. Sequencing was performed afterwards. Researchers isolated CD4+ T cells once approximately eleven days of culture had elapsed. People in the vaccine group had not been infected with SARS-CoV-2 before, and their nucleocapsid antibodies were negative. Every well housed approximately 2.2 million PBMC, which grew in culture alongside around 10 IU/ml IL-2 and around 9.8 ug/ml peptides. Half-medium exchanges with IL-2 medium took place on days 3 and 7. The starting material was CD4+ T cells from PBMCs cultured with HCoV-229E spike peptides, obtained before COVID-19 vaccination. The chain joins TRBV10-2 to TRBJ2-5; D possibly uses TRBD1 or TRBD2 (5 bases each). The receptor comes from a human donor who received a COVID-19 vaccine. CDR3 loop: CASSDTRGSQETQYF. CDR3 bases: TGCGCCAGCAGTGATACTAGGGGCTCCCAAGAGACCCAGTACTTC.